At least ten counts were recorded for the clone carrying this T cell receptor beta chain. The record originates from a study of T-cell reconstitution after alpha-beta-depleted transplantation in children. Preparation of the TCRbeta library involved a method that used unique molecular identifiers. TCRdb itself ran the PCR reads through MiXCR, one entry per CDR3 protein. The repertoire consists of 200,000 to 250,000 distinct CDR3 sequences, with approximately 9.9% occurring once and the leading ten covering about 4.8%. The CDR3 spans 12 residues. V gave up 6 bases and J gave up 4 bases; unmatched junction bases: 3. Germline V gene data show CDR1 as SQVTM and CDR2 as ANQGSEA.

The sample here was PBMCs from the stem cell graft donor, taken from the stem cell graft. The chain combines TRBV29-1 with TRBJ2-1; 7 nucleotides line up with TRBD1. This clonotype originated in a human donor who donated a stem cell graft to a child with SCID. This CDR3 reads CSVGDRYNEQFF. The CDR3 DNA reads TGCAGCGTGGGGGACAGATACAATGAGCAGTTCTTC.